This T cell receptor beta chain originates from a study of OX40 agonist ivuxolimab in advanced cancers. Study overall: At approximately 83% male, the cohort had a mean age of around 56 years, ranging from about 23 to 79. Earlier treatment with anti-PD-1, anti-PD-L1 or anti-CTLA-4 was permitted, and roughly 42% had received some.

Samples of blood were obtained at baseline, on cycle 4 day 1, and on cycle 7 day 1. For this clone: What it binds is not known.

Study-wide results and caveats: Also present in some nonresponders was a low level of normalized T-cell clonal expansion.

Profiling relied on immunoSEQ multiplex PCR, and the TCRdb table lists in-frame clones only, not all of them. The sample shows 55,000 to 80,000 clones, around 84% of them seen only once. Looked up from germline, CDR1 is GTSNPN and CDR2 is SVGIG (reference sequence). Trimming at V came to 3 bases and at J to 4 bases, leaving 9 bases not matched to a gene. CDR3 length: 15 residues. The chain carries TRBV30 and TRBJ2-7, with 10 bases fitting TRBD1. The material sequenced was CD4+ or CD8+ T cells sorted from blood, taken in a trial of the OX40 agonist ivuxolimab. This TCR was recovered from an adult with an advanced solid tumor such as melanoma, head and neck, liver or kidney cancer. CDR3 DNA: TGTGCCTGGAGAACACCGGGACAGGGGCTTTACGAGCAGTACTTC. Encoded protein: CAWRTPGQGLYEQYF.